This TCR beta chain was captured in a study of blood T cell repertoires in COVID-19. This clone was observed a single time. The CDR3 extends over 15 amino acids. V shed 6 bases and J 8 bases; nucleotides not matched to a gene: 11. Germline V gene lookup returns CDR1 ENHRY and CDR2 SYGVKD. Authors' data handling: The authors estimated nucleated cell counts from reference gene primer amplification. Profiled with immunoSEQ multiplex PCR; TCRdb holds only in-frame clones, not every one. V, J and clone size are those of that table, while D and trimming were read from the DNA. This sample has around 250,000 clones, with roughly 90% found just once.

This TCR came from a man aged 40-55 years who had been exposed to COVID-19. Sequences were obtained from PBMCs or T cells enriched from blood (not recorded which). The chain links TRBV10-3 to TRBJ2-1, with TRBD2 identical over 9 bases. DNA for the CDR3: TGTGCCATCAGAAAAACCGGGACTAGCAACCATGAGCAGTTCTTC. Translated: CAIRKTGTSNHEQFF.